This T cell receptor beta chain was retrieved from a study of blood T cell repertoires in COVID-19 (TCRdb year 2020). For the wider study: The collaborator samples originated in the United States, Italy and Spain and spanned the acute and convalescent phases of COVID-19. The dataset comprised deeply sampled blood TCRbeta repertoires from subjects exposed to, actively infected with, or recovered from COVID-19. HLA class I and class II types, where available, came from metadata supplied by the sample provider rather than from assay-based typing. The material from the prospective study consisted of cDNA or gDNA derived from T cells, B-cell-depleted T cells, or PBMCs. A de-identified subject ID, COVID-19 status, age in years and sex were almost always included in the sample metadata. The repertoires were released in a freely available public database intended as a resource for research on the immune response to SARS-CoV-2. Samples came from the ongoing ImmuneRACE study (first 160 participants) plus 1,254 subjects from 6 global collaborators. General study outcomes and caveats: The quantity of clinical and demographic metadata differed by source and by participant and was supplied without curation.

The immunoSEQ Assay, a bias-controlled multiplex PCR, was used to amplify TCRbeta CDR3 regions from genomic DNA. In the source study's methods: The number of nucleated cells in each sample was estimated from the amplification of reference gene primers within the assay. Sequence reads were collapsed and filtered to measure the absolute abundance of every unique TCRbeta CDR3 rearrangement. For each sample, productive Simpson clonality was calculated by taking the square root of Simpson's diversity index across productive rearrangements. TCRdb took over this immuneACCESS table, retaining in-frame rearrangements with V and J assigned. Such tables are incomplete; in checked studies, under half of the missing clones stem from an unresolved V gene, and the remainder is unexplained. Clonal size and the V and J genes are those of that table, whereas D and trimming came from the DNA. A total of approximately 65,000 clones appear in this sample, roughly 89% of them only once. The biggest ten clones account for 4.5% to 5% of the sample.

Collaborating institutions collected whole blood in K2EDTA tubes following their own protocols. For TCRbeta analysis, collaborators shipped samples in one of three forms: frozen whole blood, isolated PBMCs, or DNA extracted from either of those sample types. In the case of this clone: The antigen it binds to is not known. No base quality information exists; no much larger clone differs at one position.

Inclusive of the bounding cysteine and phenylalanine, the CDR3 is 15 residues long. Only the CDR3 portion is preserved as DNA: 45 bases, with reading frame beginning at the first base. V is reduced by 6 bases and J by 6 bases, leaving a spacing of 20 bases between them. For CDR1 and CDR2, the germline V gene (reference sequence) lists MNHEY and SMNVEV. The V gene is TRBV27 and the J gene is TRBJ1-1; no D segment can be confidently identified. The material sequenced was peripheral blood. The sequence was obtained from a woman aged 45-65 years with active COVID-19. The nucleotide sequence reads as follows: TGTGCCAGCAGGCCCCCCGGGGTCTGGAGCGCTGAAGCTTTCTTT. The encoded protein is CASRPPGVWSAEAFF.